This T cell receptor (beta chain) was profiled in a study of blood T cell repertoires in COVID-19. Repertoires were generated with immunoSEQ multiplex PCR, while TCRdb's copy carries only in-frame clones and drops some. The profile shows 150,000 to 200,000 clones, roughly nine tenths of them singletons. The CDR3 runs 13 residues. CDR1 KGHSH and CDR2 LQKENI come from the germline V gene. Deletions cut 4 bases from V and 5 bases from J, with 11 bases between. The material sequenced was PBMCs or T cells enriched from blood (not recorded which). This clonotype originated in a woman between 45 and 65 years old who had recovered from COVID-19. J is TRBJ1-1 and V is TRBV18; D possibly corresponds to TRBD1 (5 bases). CDR3 sequence: CASSLREGTEAFF. CDR3 in DNA: TGTGCCAGCTCACTCAGGGAAGGGACTGAAGCTTTCTTT.